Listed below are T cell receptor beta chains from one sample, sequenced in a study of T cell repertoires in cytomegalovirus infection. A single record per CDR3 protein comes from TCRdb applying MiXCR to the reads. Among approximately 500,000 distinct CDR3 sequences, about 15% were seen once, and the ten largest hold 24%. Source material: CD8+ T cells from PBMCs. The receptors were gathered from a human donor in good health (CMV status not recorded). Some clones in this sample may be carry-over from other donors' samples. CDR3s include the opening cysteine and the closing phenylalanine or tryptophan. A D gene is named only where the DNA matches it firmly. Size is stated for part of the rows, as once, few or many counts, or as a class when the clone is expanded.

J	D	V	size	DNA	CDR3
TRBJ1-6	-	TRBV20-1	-	TGCAGTGCTAGAGGGGACCAATACCCCCTCCACTTT	CSARGDQYPLHF
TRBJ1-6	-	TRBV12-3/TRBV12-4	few	TGTGCCAGCAGTTTAATCCAGACACCCCTCCACTTT	CASSLIQTPLHF
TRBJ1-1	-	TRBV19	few	TGTGCCAGTAGTACCCCAGGGGAGGCTAAGGCTGAAGCTTTCTTT	CASSTPGEAKAEAFF
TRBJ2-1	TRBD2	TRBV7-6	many	TGTGCCAGCAGCTTTATATCGGGACTAGCGGGAGATAGCCCCTACAATGAGCAGTTCTTC	CASSFISGLAGDSPYNEQFF
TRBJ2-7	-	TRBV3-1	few	TGTGCCAGCAGCTCAAACTCCGGGACGACCTACGAGCAGTACTTC	CASSSNSGTTYEQYF
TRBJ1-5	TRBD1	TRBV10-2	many	TGCGCCAGCAGTCCCACTGACAGGGGCAATCAGCCCCAGCATTTT	CASSPTDRGNQPQHF
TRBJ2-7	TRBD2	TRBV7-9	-	TGTGCCAACAGCCCGGGACTAGCGGGGGTCTCCTACGAGCAGTACTTC	CANSPGLAGVSYEQYF
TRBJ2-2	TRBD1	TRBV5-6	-	TGTGCCAGCAGAGGACAGGAGAACGGGGAGCTGTTTTTT	CASRGQENGELFF
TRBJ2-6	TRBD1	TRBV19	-	TGTGCCAGTAGATGGACAGGGGGCTCTGGGGCCAACGTCCTGACTTTC	CASRWTGGSGANVLTF
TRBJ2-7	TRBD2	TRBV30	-	TGTGCCTGGAGTGTACCCAAAACTAGCGGGACCTACGAGCAGTACTTC	CAWSVPKTSGTYEQYF
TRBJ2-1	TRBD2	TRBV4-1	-	TGCGCCAGCAGCCAAGATTTTAGCGGGATAGGCAATGAGCAGTTCTTC	CASSQDFSGIGNEQFF
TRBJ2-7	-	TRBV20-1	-	TGCAGTGTCGCAGACAGCTACGAGCAGTACTTC	CSVADSYEQYF
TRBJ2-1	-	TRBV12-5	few	TGTGCTAGTGGTTTGAGGGGTAATGAGCAGTTCTTC	CASGLRGNEQFF
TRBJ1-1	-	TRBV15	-	TGTGCCACCAGCAGCTCAGGCAGGGAAGCTTTCTTT	CATSSSGREAFF
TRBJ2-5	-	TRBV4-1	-	TGCGCCAGCAGCCAAGAACCGGCGGAGACCCAGTACTTC	CASSQEPAETQYF
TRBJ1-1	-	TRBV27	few	TGTGCCAGCAGTCCCCGGGATTTCATGAACACTGAAGCTTTCTTT	CASSPRDFMNTEAFF
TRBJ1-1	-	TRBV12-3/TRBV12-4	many	TGTGCCAGCCGACAGAACACTGAAGCTTTCTTT	CASRQNTEAFF
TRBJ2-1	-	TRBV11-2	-	TGTGCCAGCAGCTTGGGGTCAATCTCCTACAATGAGCCGTTCTTC	CASSLGSISYNEPFF
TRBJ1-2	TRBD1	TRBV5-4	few	TGTGCCAGCAGCTTGGACAGGGGGGCCGATGGCTACACCTTC	CASSLDRGADGYTF
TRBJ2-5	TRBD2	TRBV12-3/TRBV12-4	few	TGTGCCAGCAGTTTACTAGCGGGGCTGGAGACCCAGTACTTC	CASSLLAGLETQYF
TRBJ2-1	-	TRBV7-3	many	TGTGCCAGCAGCCTCGTCGTAGGGGGGAATGAGCAGTTCTTC	CASSLVVGGNEQFF
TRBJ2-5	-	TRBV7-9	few	TGTGCCAGCAGCTTAACGGAGGAGGAGACCCAGTACTTC	CASSLTEEETQYF
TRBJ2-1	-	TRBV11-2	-	TGTGCCAGCAGCTCGATGGCTCCCAATGAGCAGTTCTTC	CASSSMAPNEQFF
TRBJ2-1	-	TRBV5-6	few	TGTGCCAGCAGCTTGGGCTTGCGGAAACACGGCTCCTACAATGAGCAGTTCTTC	CASSLGLRKHGSYNEQFF
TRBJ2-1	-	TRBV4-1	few	TGCGCCAGCAGCCAAGATTCGGTTGGGGGATCCTACAATGAGCAGTTCTTC	CASSQDSVGGSYNEQFF
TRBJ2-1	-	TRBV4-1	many	TGCGCCAGCAGCCAAGGGGGGCTAAGCGGGCCCTCCTACAATGAGCAGTTCTTC	CASSQGGLSGPSYNEQFF
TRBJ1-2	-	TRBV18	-	TGTGCCAGCTCACTCACTCAGCCCCCCGGGAACTATGGCTACACCTTC	CASSLTQPPGNYGYTF
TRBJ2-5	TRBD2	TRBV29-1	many	TGCAGCGTTGGGCCTAGCGGGAGGGTAGGGGAGACCCAGTACTTC	CSVGPSGRVGETQYF
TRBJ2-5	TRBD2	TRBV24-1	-	TGTGCCACCAGTGACCGGTGGCGGGAGGGCCCCGAGACCCAGTACTTC	CATSDRWREGPETQYF
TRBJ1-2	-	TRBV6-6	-	TGTGCCAGCAGTTACGGAGAAGATAACTATGGCTACACCTTC	CASSYGEDNYGYTF
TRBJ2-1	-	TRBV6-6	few	TGTGCCAGCAACAGGGATTACAATGAGCAGTTCTTC	CASNRDYNEQFF
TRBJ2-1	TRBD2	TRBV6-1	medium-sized	TGTGCCAGCAGTGAAGGGGCTAGCGGGGGGAATGAGCAGTTCTTC	CASSEGASGGNEQFF
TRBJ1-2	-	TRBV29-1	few	TGCAGCGTTGAAAAATTGACAGCGCTACTCGGCTACACCTTC	CSVEKLTALLGYTF
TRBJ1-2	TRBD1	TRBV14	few	TGTGCCAGCAGCCAATCGGGACAGCTTAATGGCTACACCTTC	CASSQSGQLNGYTF
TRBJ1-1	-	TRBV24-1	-	TGTGCCACCAGGGGGGCAGGGACTGAAGCTTTCTTT	CATRGAGTEAFF
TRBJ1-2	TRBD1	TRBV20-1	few	TGCAGTGCCAAGACCGGGACAGGTCGCTACACCTTC	CSAKTGTGRYTF
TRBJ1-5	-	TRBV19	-	TGTGCCAGTAGTACCGACGGTGGAAGCAATCAGCCCCAGCATTTT	CASSTDGGSNQPQHF
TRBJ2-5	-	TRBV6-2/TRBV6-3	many	TGTGCCAGCAACCCGGGGGACTTCCAAGAGACCCAGTACTTC	CASNPGDFQETQYF
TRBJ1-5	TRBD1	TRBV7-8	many	TGTGCCAGCAGCGGGACAGGGAAGGGCTATCAGCCCCAGCATTTT	CASSGTGKGYQPQHF
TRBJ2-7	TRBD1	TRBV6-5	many	TGTGCCAGCATGGACAGGGCAATGTACGAGCAGTACTTC	CASMDRAMYEQYF
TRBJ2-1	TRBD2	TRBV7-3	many	TGTGCCAGCAGCCATCTAGCGGGAGTAGGTAATGAGCAGTTCTTC	CASSHLAGVGNEQFF
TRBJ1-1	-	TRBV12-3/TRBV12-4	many	TGTGCCTCAGCAGATATGGGAGTATGGACTGAAGCTTTCTTT	CASADMGVWTEAFF
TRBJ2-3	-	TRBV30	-	TGTGCCTGGTCTGAAGGACGTGGCCGGACAGATACGCAGTATTTT	CAWSEGRGRTDTQYF
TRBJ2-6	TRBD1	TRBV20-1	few	TGCAGTGCGCACGACAGGGCTGGGGCCAACGTCCTGACTTTC	CSAHDRAGANVLTF
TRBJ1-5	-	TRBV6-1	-	TGTGCCAGCAGCCTTGGAGGGTCGGGCAATCAGCCCCAGCATTTT	CASSLGGSGNQPQHF